The 31 T cell receptor beta chains below come from one sample, sequenced in a study of Graves' ophthalmopathy and Graves' hyperthyroidism. Using RNA transcripts, the TCR beta CDR3 regions were amplified. First-round RT-PCR relied on HTBI primers, and a second-round multiplex PCR came next. Via MiXCR, TCRdb re-called the multiplex PCR reads, giving one row per CDR3 protein. The sample carries around 670,000 distinct CDR3 sequences, 40% recorded once. Material for sequencing was peripheral blood. The receptors come from an adult man with Graves' ophthalmopathy.

The sample holds a few counts of this clonotype. The rearrangement joins TRBV5-1 to TRBJ2-7; D unresolved. V gave up 0 bases and J gave up 6 bases, with 10 bases separating them. This CDR3 has 13 amino acids. Germline CDR1 is SGHRS and CDR2 is YFSETQ. CDR3 nucleotide sequence: TGCGCCAGCAGCTTGGAGGCTATTACCGAGCAGTACTTC. As protein: CASSLEAITEQYF.

V is TRBV15 and J is TRBJ1-5, with D perhaps matching TRBD1 (5 bases). The DNA end lines up better with TRBJ2-3; the J call may be wrong. The CDR3 length is 15 residues. Germline CDR1 reads LNHNV; CDR2 reads YYDKDF (reference sequence). The CDR3 protein is CATSRVSRGTDTQYF. CDR3 DNA sequence: TGTGCCACCAGCAGAGTGAGCAGGGGCACAGATACGCAGTATTTT.

CDR3 in DNA: TGCGCCAGCAGCCCCGAGGGGGCTCAGGGGAACACTGAAGCTTTCTTT. Translation: CASSPEGAQGNTEAFF. The rearrangement uses TRBV5-1 and TRBJ1-1, with 7 nucleotides matching TRBD1. The germline CDR1 and CDR2 sequences are SGHRS and YFSETQ. Trimming cost V 4 bases and J 1 base; bases outside gene matches: 10. This CDR3 contains 16 residues.

With respect to this clonotype: A read error may be the cause here, since a much bigger clone is one base away. The chain carries TRBV7-8 and TRBJ1-2; the D is unclear. The length of the CDR3 is 10 residues. CDR1 SGHVS and CDR2 FQNEAQ come from the germline V gene. The V gene lost 6 bases and the J gene lost 4 bases, with 3 bases spanning the gap. The CDR3 DNA reads TGTGCCAGCAGGTTCTATGGCTACACCTTC. This gives the protein CASRFYGYTF.

This chain connects TRBV20-1 to TRBJ2-5, with TRBD2 matching 11 bases. This CDR3 contains 18 residues. The V segment lost 3 bases and the J segment 5 bases; nucleotides outside the gene matches: 17. Looked up from germline, CDR1 is DFQATT and CDR2 is SNEGSKA (reference sequence). Here the CDR3 DNA reads TGCAGTGCTAGGATAGGGACTAGCGGAGCTTGGGGCCGGGAGACCCAGTACTTC. Its translation is CSARIGTSGAWGRETQYF.

This clonotype was observed a handful of times. The rearrangement links TRBV2 to TRBJ2-2, with D perhaps TRBD2 (5 bases). The CDR3 has 13 residues. Germline V gene data show CDR1 as SNHLY and CDR2 as FYNNEI. The CDR3 here is CGRSGPNTGELFF. CDR3 nucleotide sequence: TGTGGACGGAGCGGACCGAACACCGGGGAGCTGTTTTTT.

The chain has TRBV7-8 and TRBJ1-2, with no clear D. This CDR3 comprises 13 residues. Looked up from germline, CDR1 is SGHVS and CDR2 is FQNEAQ. V was pared by 5 bases and J by 4 bases, with 11 bases between. The CDR3 here is CASSNPGGYGYTF. The DNA for the CDR3 is TGTGCCAGCAGCAATCCCGGCGGCTATGGCTACACCTTC.

This clonotype was seen many times. The V gene is TRBV14, the J gene TRBJ2-7; no clear D gene. The CDR3 length is 12 residues. Germline-derived CDR1 and CDR2 are SGHDN and FVKESK. The V gene lost 0 bases and the J gene lost 7 bases, with 7 bases spanning the gap. The CDR3 DNA is TGTGCCAGCAGCCAAGACTGGAGAGAGCAGTACTTC. The encoded protein is CASSQDWREQYF.

A note on this clonotype: One end of the junction varies from germline; a read error may be responsible. J is TRBJ2-5 and V is TRBV7-9; no clear D gene. CDR1 is SEHNR and CDR2 is FQNEAQ in the germline V gene (reference sequence). The CDR3 has 13 residues. The CDR3 here is CASSQDPPVTRYF. The CDR3 DNA reads as TGTGCCAGCAGCCAAGATCCCCCAGTGACCCGGTACTTC. Drawing the rest from reference TRBV7-9 and TRBJ2-5, the complete variable domain is DTGVSQNPRHKITKRGQNVTFRCDPISEHNRLYWYRQTLGQGPEFLTYFQNEAQLEKSRLLSDRFSAERPKGSFSTLEIQRTEQGDSAMYLCASSQDPPVTRYFGPGTRLLVL.

This clonotype has just a few counts. The V gene is TRBV9, the J gene TRBJ1-2, with 7 bases that match TRBD1. V lost 4 bases and J lost 4; bases outside the gene matches: 7. Germline V gene lookup returns CDR1 SGDLS and CDR2 YYNGEE. The CDR3 spans 14 residues. The CDR3 DNA reads TGTGCCAGCAGCCCAGGGACAGCGGGCTATGGCTACACCTTC. The encoded protein is CASSPGTAGYGYTF.

This clonotype was recorded at least ten times. CDR3 bases: TGTGCCACCAGCAGATCAAATGAAAAACTGTTTTTT. This translates into CATSRSNEKLFF. J is TRBJ1-4 and V is TRBV15; D gene ambiguous. The V end lost 2 bases, the J end lost 5 bases, and 3 bases lay between the germline ends. The CDR3 is made up of 12 amino acids. The germline gives CDR1 LNHNV, CDR2 YYDKDF (reference sequence).

This clonotype was seen ten or more times. The chain combines TRBV29-1 with TRBJ1-2; D ambiguous. The CDR3 length is 11 residues. The ends were cut back, 6 bases at V and 4 bases at J, with 9 bases in the middle. Germline loops: CDR1 SQVTM, CDR2 ANQGSEA. CDR3 sequence: CSVGNSYGYTF. The CDR3 DNA reads TGCAGCGTAGGGAATTCCTATGGCTACACCTTC. The entire variable domain, with the rest obtained from reference TRBV29-1 and TRBJ1-2, is as follows: SAVISQKPSRDICQRGTSLTIQCQVDSQVTMMFWYRQQPGQSLTLIATANQGSEATYESGFVIDKFPISRPNLTFSTLTVSNMSPEDSSIYLCSVGNSYGYTFGSGTRLTVV.

This sequence joins TRBV25-1 and TRBJ2-2; the match to TRBD1 covers 7 bases. V shed 5 bases, J shed 7 bases, and the junction held 7 bases outside the gene matches. From germline, CDR1 is MGHDK and CDR2 SYGVNS. The CDR3 totals 14 residues. The CDR3 DNA is TGTGCCAGCAGTTTAAAAGGGGGCAGCGGGGAGCTGTTTTTT. Translated, it gives CASSLKGGSGELFF.

This clonotype came up a few times. The chain uses TRBV6-1 and TRBJ2-7, with D hard to call. Germline V lookup: CDR1 MNHNS, CDR2 SASEGT. With 5 bases removed from V and 6 bases from J, the gap between germline ends came to 17 bases. The CDR3 covers 14 residues. The CDR3 nucleotides are TGTGCCAGCAGTTACGGACGGTCCGTCTCCGAGCAGTACTTC. The encoded protein is CASSYGRSVSEQYF.

This clonotype was recorded a few times. The chain uses TRBV20-1 and TRBJ1-5; D is perhaps TRBD1 (6 bases). The V gene lost 6 bases and the J gene lost 7 bases, with 13 bases spanning the gap. The germline CDR1 and CDR2 sequences are DFQATT and SNEGSKA (reference sequence). This CDR3 is 12 amino acids long. The CDR3 reads CSAIRGGQPQHF. CDR3 nucleotide sequence: TGCAGTGCAATTAGGGGGGGCCAGCCCCAGCATTTT.

The V and J genes are TRBV7-9 and TRBJ2-7, with D maybe TRBD2 (6 bases). The CDR3 sequence is 14 residues long. CDR1 is SEHNR, CDR2 FQNEAQ, per germline (reference sequence). Trimming pared 5 bases from V and 5 bases from J, leaving 16 bases between. The CDR3 DNA is TGTGCCAGCAGCACAGTACGGGGGATCCACGAGCAGTACTTC. Amino acid sequence: CASSTVRGIHEQYF. Full variable domain (rest looked up from reference TRBV7-9 and TRBJ2-7): DTGVSQNPRHKITKRGQNVTFRCDPISEHNRLYWYRQTLGQGPEFLTYFQNEAQLEKSRLLSDRFSAERPKGSFSTLEIQRTEQGDSAMYLCASSTVRGIHEQYFGPGTRLTVT.

This clonotype was observed once. A far larger clone is one nucleotide away, so this likely arose from a read error. This chain uses TRBV7-2 with TRBJ1-1; D call uncertain. Trimming removed 6 bases at V and 6 bases at J, with 11 bases between. Germline CDR1 SGHTA, CDR2 FQGNSA. The CDR3 is 12 residues long. Written as DNA, the CDR3 is TGTGCCAGCAGTCACAGTGGAGCTGAAGCTTTCTTT. Translating gives CASSHSGAEAFF.

A remark on this clonotype: An end of the junction does not agree with germline; a read error may underlie this. V gene TRBV6-5 combines with J gene TRBJ1-2; TRBD1 aligns across 9 bases. The CDR3 has 13 amino acids. Germline CDR1 is MNHEY and CDR2 is SVGAGI. CDR3 nucleotide sequence: TGTGCCAGCAGGGGACAGGGTAACAATGGCTACACCTTC. Its translation: CASRGQGNNGYTF.

The sample holds a few counts of this clonotype. V and J are TRBV2 and TRBJ1-1; 10 bases match TRBD1. There are 13 residues in the CDR3. The germline V gene has CDR1 SNHLY and CDR2 FYNNEI. Unmatched junction bases numbered 9, after V lost 6 bases and J lost 11 bases. CDR3 in amino acids: CASRQFDRGPAFF. The CDR3 nucleotides are TGTGCCAGCAGGCAGTTCGACAGGGGGCCCGCTTTCTTT.

In this sample, this clonotype turned up many times. This chain joins TRBV7-2 and TRBJ2-5; D is unresolved. V lost 4 bases to trimming and J lost 3 bases, with 6 bases between them. The CDR3 totals 12 residues. Germline V gene data show CDR1 as SGHTA and CDR2 as FQGNSA. CDR3 region: CASSSSKETQYF. The CDR3 DNA reads TGTGCCAGCAGCTCGAGCAAAGAGACCCAGTACTTC.

This clonotype was found a few times. A much larger clone is a single base away; this may be a read error. The chain recombines TRBV15 with TRBJ2-7; the match to TRBD1 covers 10 bases. The CDR3 contains 14 residues. Germline V gene sequence: CDR1 LNHNV, CDR2 YYDKDF (reference sequence). The V segment lost 1 base and the J segment 3 bases; nucleotides outside the gene matches: 0. CDR3 residues: CATSRGTGGYEQYF. The CDR3 bases are TGTGCCACCAGCAGAGGGACAGGGGGCTACGAGCAGTACTTC. The entire variable domain, with the rest obtained from reference TRBV15 and TRBJ2-7, is as follows: DAMVIQNPRYQVTQFGKPVTLSCSQTLNHNVMYWYQQKSSQAPKLLFHYYDKDFNNEADTPDNFQSRRPNTSFCFLDIRSPGLGDTAMYLCATSRGTGGYEQYFGPGTRLTVT.

On this clonotype itself: The junction departs from germline at one end; a sequencing error may be responsible. The chain joins TRBV10-2 to TRBJ2-7, with 10 bases matching TRBD1. The CDR3 runs to 15 residues. The germline gives CDR1 WSHSY, CDR2 SAAADI. The CDR3 sequence: CASSVETGGSYEQYF. The CDR3 DNA reads as TGTGCCAGCAGTGTAGAGACAGGGGGCAGCTACGAGCAGTACTTC.

In the case of this clonotype: Lacking the conserved final phenylalanine or tryptophan, this CDR3 likely reflects a read error. This chain connects TRBV24-1 to TRBJ1-5; D is perhaps TRBD1 (6 bases). Per germline, CDR1 KGHDR and CDR2 SFDVKD. This CDR3 has 13 amino acids. The CDR3, as DNA: TGTGCCAGCAGTACTCCAGGGGTTCAGCCCCAGCATTGT. Encoded protein: CASSTPGVQPQHC.

This chain joins TRBV19 and TRBJ1-5; 9 nucleotides align to TRBD1. The CDR3 covers 15 residues. The trim removed 8 bases at V and 5 bases at J, leaving 10 bases unmatched. Germline V gives CDR1 LNHDA, CDR2 SQIVND (reference sequence). The DNA of the CDR3 is TGTGCCAGTCAGGACAGGGGATCTGGCTATCAGCCCCAGCATTTT. As protein: CASQDRGSGYQPQHF.

In its sample, this clonotype was seen many times. V usage is TRBV7-9 and J usage is TRBJ1-1; 9 positions agree with TRBD1. The CDR3 is 14 amino acids. With V trimmed by 8 bases and J by 3 bases, 7 bases remained unmatched. Germline CDR1 and CDR2: SEHNR and FQNEAQ (reference sequence). CDR3 nucleotides: TGTGCCAGCGTGGGACAGGGTGGTGACACTGAAGCTTTCTTT. This translates into CASVGQGGDTEAFF. The variable domain in full, with the rest retrieved from reference TRBV7-9 and TRBJ1-1, is DTGVSQNPRHKITKRGQNVTFRCDPISEHNRLYWYRQTLGQGPEFLTYFQNEAQLEKSRLLSDRFSAERPKGSFSTLEIQRTEQGDSAMYLCASVGQGGDTEAFFGQGTRLTVV.

This clonotype was observed at least ten times. The rearrangement uses TRBV7-9 and TRBJ1-2; D is unclear. Germline V lookup: CDR1 SEHNR, CDR2 FQNEAQ (reference sequence). The V end lost 6 bases, the J end lost 3 bases, and 8 bases lay between the germline ends. There are 12 residues in the CDR3. CDR3 protein: CASSFSDYGYTF. The CDR3 DNA sequence: TGTGCCAGCAGTTTTTCTGACTATGGCTACACCTTC.

In this sample, this clonotype turned up many times. The V gene is TRBV27, the J gene TRBJ1-2; no clear D. The CDR3 spans 13 residues. Germline V gene lookup returns CDR1 MNHEY and CDR2 SMNVEV (reference sequence). The germline V and J ends were trimmed by 3 bases and 4 bases, with 9 bases remaining between them. The CDR3 DNA is TGTGCCAGCAGTTTGAGGACTGGCTATGGCTACACCTTC. Translation: CASSLRTGYGYTF.

The genes are TRBV5-8 and TRBJ2-7, with unresolved D. CDR3 length equals 12 residues. CDR1 is SGHTS, CDR2 YDEGEE, per germline. Between the trimmed V and J ends, which lost 1 base and 6 bases, there was a span of 8 bases. The CDR3 loop reads CASSLSTREQYF. For the CDR3, the DNA is TGTGCCAGCAGCTTGTCGACCCGCGAGCAGTACTTC.

The J gene is TRBJ1-1, the V gene TRBV11-2; TRBD1 matches at 8 bases. CDR3 size: 17 residues. V was pared by 3 bases and J by 1 base, with 10 bases of the junction left unmatched. The V gene's germline CDR1 is SGHAT and CDR2 FQNNGV. The CDR3 DNA reads as TGTGCCAGCAGCTTGGAAATGGACAGGGATCCGAACACTGAAGCTTTCTTT. Its translation is CASSLEMDRDPNTEAFF.

The rearrangement links TRBV6-5 to TRBJ1-1; D is ambiguous. The V end lost 0 bases, the J end lost 1 base, and 12 bases lay between the germline ends. CDR3 size: 16 residues. Germline V gene lookup returns CDR1 MNHEY and CDR2 SVGAGI. For the CDR3, the DNA is TGTGCCAGCAGTTACTCCGCTCTGGGGAAGAACACTGAAGCTTTCTTT. It encodes CASSYSALGKNTEAFF.

The CDR3 DNA reads as TGTGCCAGCAGCCTTAAAGGGGGGCCGGCCTACGAGCAGTACTTC. Translated: CASSLKGGPAYEQYF. This chain joins TRBV2 and TRBJ2-7; D may match TRBD1 or TRBD2 (6 bases each). This CDR3 has 15 amino acids. V was cut by 6 bases and J by 2 bases, with 17 bases left in between. Germline lookup yields CDR1 SNHLY and CDR2 FYNNEI.